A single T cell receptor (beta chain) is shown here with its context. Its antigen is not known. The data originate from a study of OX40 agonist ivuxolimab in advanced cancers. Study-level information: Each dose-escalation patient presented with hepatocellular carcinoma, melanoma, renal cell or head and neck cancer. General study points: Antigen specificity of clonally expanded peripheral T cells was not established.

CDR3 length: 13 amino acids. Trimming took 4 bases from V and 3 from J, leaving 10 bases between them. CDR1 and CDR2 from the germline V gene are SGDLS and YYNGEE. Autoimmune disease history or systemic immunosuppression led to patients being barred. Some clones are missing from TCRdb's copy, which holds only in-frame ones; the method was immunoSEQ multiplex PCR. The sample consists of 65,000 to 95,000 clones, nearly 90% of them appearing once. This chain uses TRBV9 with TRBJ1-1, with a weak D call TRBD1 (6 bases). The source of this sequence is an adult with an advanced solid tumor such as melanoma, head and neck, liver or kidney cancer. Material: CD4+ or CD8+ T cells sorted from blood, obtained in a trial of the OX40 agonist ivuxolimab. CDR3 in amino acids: CASSWGLDTEAFF. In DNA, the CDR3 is TGTGCCAGCAGCTGGGGGCTGGACACTGAAGCTTTCTTT.